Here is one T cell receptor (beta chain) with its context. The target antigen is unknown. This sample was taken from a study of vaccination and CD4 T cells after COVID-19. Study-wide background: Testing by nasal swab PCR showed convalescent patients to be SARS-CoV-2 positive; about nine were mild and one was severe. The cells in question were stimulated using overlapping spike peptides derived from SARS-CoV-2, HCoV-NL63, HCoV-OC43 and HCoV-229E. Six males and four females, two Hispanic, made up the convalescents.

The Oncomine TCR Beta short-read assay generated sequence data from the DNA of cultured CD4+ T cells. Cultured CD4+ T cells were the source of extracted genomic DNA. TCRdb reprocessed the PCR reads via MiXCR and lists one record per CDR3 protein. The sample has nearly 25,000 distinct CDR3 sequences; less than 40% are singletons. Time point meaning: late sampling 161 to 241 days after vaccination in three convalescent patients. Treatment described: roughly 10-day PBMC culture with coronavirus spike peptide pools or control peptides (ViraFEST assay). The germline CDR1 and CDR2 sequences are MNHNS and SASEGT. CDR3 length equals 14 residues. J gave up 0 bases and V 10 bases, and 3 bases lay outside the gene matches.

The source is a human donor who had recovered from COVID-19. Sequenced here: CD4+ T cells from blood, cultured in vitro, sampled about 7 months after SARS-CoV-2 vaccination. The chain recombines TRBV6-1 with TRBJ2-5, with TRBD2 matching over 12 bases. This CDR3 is CATRTSGNQETQYF. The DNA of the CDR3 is TGTGCCACCAGGACTAGCGGGAACCAAGAGACCCAGTACTTC.